These 23 T cell receptor beta chains share one sample of origin, sequenced in a study of blood T cell repertoires in COVID-19. Clones were read by immunoSEQ multiplex PCR, and TCRdb kept only the in-frame ones, dropping some. The sample shows over 200,000 clones, approximately 90% of them seen only once. Sequencing was done on a sample of peripheral blood. The receptor source for this set is a man aged 40-50 years with acute or convalescent COVID-19.

Only one count was recorded for this clone. This chain uses TRBV27 with TRBJ2-1; D perhaps matches TRBD1 (6 bases). This CDR3 contains 17 residues. Germline values: CDR1 MNHEY, CDR2 SMNVEV (reference sequence). Trimming took 4 bases from V and 8 from J, leaving 24 bases between them. CDR3 in amino acids: CASSSPRGADQRDEQFF. In DNA, the CDR3 is TGTGCCAGCAGTTCCCCCAGGGGCGCGGACCAGCGCGATGAGCAGTTCTTC.

The chain employs TRBV30 and TRBJ1-5; maybe TRBD1 (5 bases). CDR1 GTSNPN and CDR2 SVGIG come from the germline V gene (reference sequence). Trimming shortened V by 3 bases and J by 6 bases, and 12 bases separated the two germline ends. The CDR3 covers 13 residues. The CDR3 DNA reads as TGTGCCTGGAGCTCAGGGTGGGGTCAGCCCCAGCATTTT. Amino acids: CAWSSGWGQPQHF.

This clone showed up just a few times. The V call is TRBV19, the J call TRBJ2-1, with TRBD2 matching 11 bases. The CDR3 length is 16 residues. In germline, CDR1 is LNHDA, CDR2 SQIVND (reference sequence). The V and J ends lost 5 bases and 8 bases, in that order; junction bases with no gene match: 11. The CDR3 region has the DNA TGTGCCAGTAGTCGGAATCTAGCGGGAGGCCCAGATGAGCAGTTCTTC. This codes for CASSRNLAGGPDEQFF.

This chain connects TRBV7-2 to TRBJ1-2; 10 bases align to TRBD1. Germline V gene data show CDR1 as SGHTA and CDR2 as FQGNSA. This CDR3 has 17 residues. V shed 1 base and J 4 bases; nucleotides not matched to a gene: 9. CDR3 sequence reads: CASSLGGGQGPAYGYTF. Here the CDR3 DNA reads TGTGCCAGCAGCTTAGGAGGGGGACAGGGGCCTGCCTATGGCTACACCTTC.

The CDR3 DNA sequence: TGTGCCAGCTCACCAACCGCGGGGTATCAAGAGACCCAGTACTTC. The encoded protein is CASSPTAGYQETQYF. The chain is built from TRBV18 and TRBJ2-5; TRBD2 might be the D (6 bases). The germline gives CDR1 KGHSH, CDR2 LQKENI. V was shortened by 2 bases and J by 2 bases, with 12 bases between the two germline ends. CDR3 length: 15 amino acids. Based on the CDR3 plus reference TRBV18 and TRBJ2-5, the full variable domain is NAGVMQNPRHLVRRRGQEARLRCSPMKGHSHVYWYRQLPEEGLKFMVYLQKENIIDESGMPKERFSAEFPKEGPSILRIQQVVRGDSAAYFCASSPTAGYQETQYFGPGTRLLVL.

The chain has TRBV5-4 and TRBJ1-3; 10 bases line up with TRBD1. V was clipped by 5 bases and J by 4 bases; unmatched bases: 9. Germline CDR1 reads SGHNT; CDR2 reads YYREEE (reference sequence). CDR3 length equals 16 residues. This chain's CDR3 is CASSYSGTGVGNTIYF. CDR3 in DNA: TGTGCCAGCAGTTACTCCGGGACAGGGGTCGGAAACACCATATATTTT.

This chain uses TRBV5-1 with TRBJ2-7; 7 bases fit TRBD1. Germline V gene data show CDR1 as SGHRS and CDR2 as YFSETQ. The CDR3 extends over 16 amino acids. V lost 2 bases, J lost 1 base, and 9 bases stayed unmatched. The CDR3 reads CASSFEGRGKSYEQYF. In nucleotides, the CDR3 is TGCGCCAGCAGCTTCGAAGGCAGGGGGAAATCCTACGAGCAGTACTTC.

The genes are TRBV7-6 and TRBJ2-1, with 9 bases identical to TRBD1. Germline trimming cut 5 bases from V and 5 bases from J; bases unmatched to any gene: 7. Germline V gene lookup returns CDR1 SGHVS and CDR2 FNYEAQ. This CDR3 region has 15 residues. The CDR3 region has the DNA TGTGCCAGCAGCCCGGACAGGGGCGAGCACAATGAGCAGTTCTTC. This sequence encodes CASSPDRGEHNEQFF. Full variable domain (remainder filled in from reference TRBV7-6 and TRBJ2-1): GAGVSQSPRYKVTKRGQDVALRCDPISGHVSLYWYRQALGQGPEFLTYFNYEAQQDKSGLPNDRFSAERPEGSISTLTIQRTEQRDSAMYRCASSPDRGEHNEQFFGPGTRLTVL.

J is TRBJ2-7 and V is TRBV9; 8 nucleotides align to TRBD1. The CDR3 spans 16 residues. J lost 2 bases, V lost 4 bases, and 11 bases had no gene match. CDR1 and CDR2 from the germline V gene are SGDLS and YYNGEE. The CDR3 is CASSTTDWDRTYEQYF. The CDR3 DNA sequence: TGTGCCAGCAGCACCACCGATTGGGACAGGACCTACGAGCAGTACTTC.

The rearrangement joins TRBV28 to TRBJ2-1; TRBD2 matches at 10 bases. V was clipped by 4 bases and J by 5 bases; unmatched bases: 2. Germline CDR1 MDHEN, CDR2 SYDVKM. This CDR3 has 14 residues. The CDR3 is CASSWTSGNNEQFF. In DNA, the CDR3 is TGTGCCAGCAGTTGGACTAGCGGTAACAATGAGCAGTTCTTC.

The rearrangement links TRBV27 to TRBJ2-5, with 7 bases aligning to TRBD1. J lost 2 bases, V lost 3 bases, and 6 bases had no gene match. The CDR3 covers 15 residues. Per the germline V gene, CDR1 is MNHEY and CDR2 is SMNVEV (reference sequence). In DNA, the CDR3 is TGTGCCAGCAGTTTCAGCGACAGGGTTCAAGAGACCCAGTACTTC. This translates into CASSFSDRVQETQYF.

The V call is TRBV10-3, the J call TRBJ2-7; TRBD2 aligns across 14 bases. The length of the CDR3 is 17 residues. The germline V gene encodes CDR1 ENHRY and CDR2 SYGVKD. V lost 0 bases, J lost 6 bases, and 7 bases stayed unmatched. CDR3 protein: CAISESRGLAGVGEQYF. The CDR3 DNA follows: TGTGCCATCAGTGAGTCGAGGGGACTAGCGGGAGTTGGCGAGCAGTACTTC.

This clone was observed once. The chain carries TRBV7-2 and TRBJ1-2; D possibly corresponds to TRBD1 (6 bases). The length of the CDR3 is 14 residues. CDR1 SGHTA and CDR2 FQGNSA come from the germline V gene. The germline V and J ends were trimmed by 5 bases and 1 base, with 11 bases remaining between them. CDR3 in amino acids: CASSRTELNYGYTF. Here the CDR3 DNA reads TGTGCCAGCAGCCGGACAGAACTTAACTATGGCTACACCTTC. Filled out from reference TRBV7-2 and TRBJ1-2, the complete variable domain reads GAGVSQSPSNKVTEKGKDVELRCDPISGHTALYWYRQSLGQGLEFLIYFQGNSAPDKSGLPSDRFSAERTGGSVSTLTIQRTQQEDSAVYLCASSRTELNYGYTFGSGTRLTVV.

A word on this clone: Other DNA sequences in this specimen translate into the identical CDR3. J is TRBJ2-5 and V is TRBV18, with a tentative D call TRBD2 (6 bases). The ends were cut back, 2 bases at V and 2 bases at J, with 12 bases in the middle. Per the germline V gene, CDR1 is KGHSH and CDR2 is LQKENI. The CDR3 totals 15 residues. For the CDR3, the DNA is TGTGCCAGCTCACCAGTCGGGACTCCTCAAGAGACCCAGTACTTC. Protein: CASSPVGTPQETQYF.

The V and J genes are TRBV7-6 and TRBJ1-2; TRBD1 matches at 8 bases. This CDR3 spans 14 amino acids. Germline V gene sequence: CDR1 SGHVS, CDR2 FNYEAQ. V shed 1 base, J shed 7 bases, and the junction held 5 bases outside the gene matches. The CDR3: CASSLDAGGLGYTF. The CDR3 DNA is TGTGCCAGCAGCTTAGATGCAGGGGGCCTTGGCTACACCTTC.

The V gene is TRBV19, the J gene TRBJ2-4; TRBD1 might be the D (5 bases). V was pared by 5 bases and J by 5 bases, with 13 bases between. The CDR3 runs to 14 residues. The germline V gene has CDR1 LNHDA and CDR2 SQIVND (reference sequence). In DNA, the CDR3 is TGTGCCAGTAGTCAATGGGGCAGCGAAAACATTCAGTACTTC. This sequence encodes CASSQWGSENIQYF.

The rearrangement uses TRBV4-2 and TRBJ2-7; the match to TRBD2 covers 7 bases. V gave up 0 bases and J gave up 0 bases; unmatched junction bases: 8. CDR3 length equals 17 residues. Germline-derived CDR1 and CDR2 are LGHNA and YNFKEQ. The CDR3 nucleotides read TGTGCCAGCAGCCAAGAGGCGGGGCTAGCGGTCTCCTACGAGCAGTACTTC. Translated, it gives CASSQEAGLAVSYEQYF.

The V call is TRBV30, the J call TRBJ2-7; 10 bases line up with TRBD1. V was clipped by 5 bases and J by 5 bases; unmatched bases: 0. CDR1 GTSNPN and CDR2 SVGIG come from the germline V gene (reference sequence). This CDR3 is built from 11 residues. Here the CDR3 reads CAWGTGDEQYF. The CDR3 coding sequence is TGTGCCTGGGGGACAGGGGACGAGCAGTACTTC.

This clone was observed a single time. The CDR3 spells CASTRTDKGEAFF. The CDR3 region has the DNA TGTGCCAGCACCCGGACAGACAAGGGGGAAGCTTTCTTT. V is TRBV6-5 and J is TRBJ1-1; the D gene is possibly TRBD1 (6 bases). This CDR3 spans 13 amino acids. V gave up 7 bases and J gave up 8 bases, with 17 bases separating them. Germline lookup yields CDR1 MNHEY and CDR2 SVGAGI.

The genes are TRBV10-1 and TRBJ2-3; D unclear. Germline V gene lookup returns CDR1 WNHNN and CDR2 SYGVQD (reference sequence). This CDR3 contains 13 residues. The V gene lost 0 bases and the J gene lost 4 bases, with 5 bases spanning the gap. Here the CDR3 reads CASSESGADTQYF. CDR3 nucleotides: TGCGCCAGCAGTGAGTCGGGCGCAGATACGCAGTATTTT.

This sequence joins TRBV9 and TRBJ2-7; 9 bases match TRBD2. CDR3 length equals 15 residues. Germline CDR1 and CDR2: SGDLS and YYNGEE. V shed 3 bases, J shed 3 bases, and the junction held 7 bases outside the gene matches. CDR3 DNA: TGTGCCAGCAGCGCTCAGACTAGCGGTGGCTACGAGCAGTACTTC. Its protein product is CASSAQTSGGYEQYF.

The chain combines TRBV30 with TRBJ1-2; 9 bases agree with TRBD1. The germline CDR1 and CDR2 sequences are GTSNPN and SVGIG (reference sequence). J lost 8 bases, V lost 1 base, and 5 bases had no gene match. CDR3 length: 13 residues. The DNA of the CDR3 is TGTGCCTGGAGTGAGGGACAGGGAGACGGCTACACCTTC. Amino acids: CAWSEGQGDGYTF.

CDR3 sequence reads: CASSFGSEGSGYTF. For the CDR3, the DNA is TGTGCCAGCAGCTTCGGGTCGGAGGGATCCGGCTACACCTTC. This chain uses TRBV7-9 with TRBJ1-2; D is undetermined. This CDR3 region has 14 residues. V gave up 3 bases and J gave up 8 bases, with 16 bases separating them. Germline CDR1 is SEHNR and CDR2 is FQNEAQ (reference sequence). Complete variable domain (other parts from reference TRBV7-9 and TRBJ1-2): DTGVSQNPRHKITKRGQNVTFRCDPISEHNRLYWYRQTLGQGPEFLTYFQNEAQLEKSRLLSDRFSAERPKGSFSTLEIQRTEQGDSAMYLCASSFGSEGSGYTFGSGTRLTVV.